What follows are 14 T cell receptor beta chains derived from one specimen sequenced in a study of vaccination effects on CD4 cells after COVID-19. Viral peptide pools were used in the ViraFEST assay to expand antigen-specific CD4+ T cells, and sequencing came afterward. Once cultured for roughly nine days, the cells underwent separation to obtain CD4+ T cells. Infection with SARS-CoV-2 occurred in the person between March and December 2020, and PCR confirmed it. The repertoire was sequenced with immunoSEQ multiplex PCR; TCRdb's copy has only in-frame clones and lacks some. This table holds tens of thousands of clones, about 78% found once. The antigens these receptors bind are not known. Sequenced here: CD4+ T cells from PBMCs cultured with HCoV-NL63 spike peptides, sampled before COVID-19 vaccination. These receptors were taken from a human donor who had a prior SARS-CoV-2 infection.

This sequence joins TRBV29-1 and TRBJ1-4; D gene ambiguous. This CDR3 is 12 amino acids long. CDR1 and CDR2 (germline): SQVTM, ANQGSEA. The V end lost 6 bases, the J end lost 4 bases, and 9 bases lay between the germline ends. CDR3 bases: TGCAGCGTCCGGGAAAATAATGAAAAACTGTTTTTT. Translation: CSVRENNEKLFF.

This sequence joins TRBV5-4 and TRBJ2-5; 8 bases line up with TRBD2. Trimming cost V 2 bases and J 3 bases; bases outside gene matches: 3. Germline lookup yields CDR1 SGHNT and CDR2 YYREEE (reference sequence). The CDR3 is made up of 14 amino acids. The CDR3 reads CASSFGRGEETQYF. The CDR3 DNA follows: TGTGCCAGCAGCTTCGGGCGGGGGGAAGAGACCCAGTACTTC.

This rearrangement joins TRBV6-4 to TRBJ2-1; D gene uncertain. CDR3 length: 14 residues. CDR1 MRHNA and CDR2 SNTAGT come from the germline V gene. Deletions cut 9 bases from V and 2 bases from J, with 14 bases between. CDR3 residues: CARHNLNTYNEQFF. The CDR3 DNA sequence: TGTGCCAGACACAACCTTAACACCTACAATGAGCAGTTCTTC.

This sequence joins TRBV18 and TRBJ1-6; D gene uncertain. This CDR3 has 16 residues. The V end lost 2 bases, the J end lost 6 bases, and 14 bases lay between the germline ends. The germline gives CDR1 KGHSH, CDR2 LQKENI. The CDR3 protein is CASSPIIAGLNSPLHF. The CDR3 nucleotides are TGTGCCAGCTCACCAATCATCGCAGGCCTTAATTCACCCCTCCACTTT.

V usage is TRBV18 and J usage is TRBJ2-4; possible D gene TRBD2, 9 bases. Trimming shortened V by 4 bases and J by 9 bases, and 25 bases separated the two germline ends. Germline assignment: CDR1 KGHSH and CDR2 LQKENI. The CDR3 is 17 amino acids. CDR3 DNA: TGTGCCAGCTCACGGCTGACAACAGGGGGGACTAGCTCCATTCAGTACTTC. Translated, it gives CASSRLTTGGTSSIQYF. Variable domain in full (rest from reference TRBV18 and TRBJ2-4): NAGVMQNPRHLVRRRGQEARLRCSPMKGHSHVYWYRQLPEEGLKFMVYLQKENIIDESGMPKERFSAEFPKEGPSILRIQQVVRGDSAAYFCASSRLTTGGTSSIQYFGAGTRLSVL.

The V and J genes are TRBV18 and TRBJ2-7, with D possibly called TRBD1 or TRBD2 (5 bases each). The V end lost 2 bases, the J end lost 6 bases, and 5 bases lay between the germline ends. CDR1 is KGHSH, CDR2 LQKENI, per germline. The CDR3 covers 11 residues. Here the CDR3 DNA reads TGTGCCAGCTCACCAGGGACCGAGCAGTACTTC. Residues: CASSPGTEQYF.

This clone came up once. This chain uses TRBV3-1 (or the pseudogene TRBV3-2) with TRBJ1-5, with D uncertain. Trimming removed 5 bases at V and 2 bases at J, with 10 bases between. The germline V gene encodes CDR1 LGHDT and CDR2 YNNKEL (reference sequence). There are 14 residues in the CDR3. The CDR3 protein is CASSFGPGNQPQHF. CDR3 in DNA: TGTGCCAGCAGCTTCGGACCTGGCAATCAGCCCCAGCATTTT.

This chain connects TRBV28 to TRBJ2-7; the D is unclear. This CDR3 comprises 15 residues. Trimming shortened V by 5 bases and J by 3 bases, and 17 bases separated the two germline ends. Germline lookup yields CDR1 MDHEN and CDR2 SYDVKM. CDR3 nucleotide sequence: TGTGCCAGCAGTCCAGTGGGATGGGTAGACTACGAGCAGTACTTC. This gives the protein CASSPVGWVDYEQYF.

The chain combines TRBV4-1 with TRBJ2-7; D remains ambiguous. V lost 4 bases and J lost 2, with 12 bases in between. The V gene's germline CDR1 is MGHRA and CDR2 YSYEKL. CDR3 size: 14 residues. As DNA, the CDR3 is TGCGCCAGCAGCCCAACCCCAAACACCTACGAGCAGTACTTC. This sequence encodes CASSPTPNTYEQYF.

The chain couples TRBV11-2 to TRBJ2-2; 11 nucleotides align to TRBD2. With 1 base clipped from V and 3 bases from J, the junction kept 1 base outside the gene matches. CDR1 is SGHAT, CDR2 FQNNGV, per germline. This CDR3 contains 16 residues. Here the CDR3 reads CASSLVAGGYTGELFF. CDR3 nucleotide sequence: TGTGCCAGCAGCTTAGTAGCGGGGGGGTACACCGGGGAGCTGTTTTTT.

The genes are TRBV4-1 and TRBJ2-7; 8 positions match TRBD2. CDR1 MGHRA and CDR2 YSYEKL come from the germline V gene. The CDR3 covers 15 residues. The ends lost 6 bases at V and 3 bases at J; junction bases unmatched: 10. Written as DNA, the CDR3 is TGCGCCAGCAGTCGACCCGGGACTAGTCTCTACGAGCAGTACTTC. This translates into CASSRPGTSLYEQYF.

This clone appeared a few times. The chain is built from TRBV5-4 and TRBJ2-2, with 9 bases fitting TRBD1. The CDR3 runs 16 residues. J gave up 4 bases and V 1 base, and 5 bases lay outside the gene matches. CDR1 SGHNT and CDR2 YYREEE come from the germline V gene (reference sequence). CDR3 amino acids: CASSLTGGLVTGELFF. CDR3 coding DNA: TGTGCCAGCAGCTTGACAGGGGGCTTAGTCACCGGGGAGCTGTTTTTT.

The chain recombines TRBV4-3 with TRBJ1-2, with TRBD1 matching over 7 bases. After removal of 0 bases from V and 4 bases from J, the junction contained 5 bases not matched to a gene. The length of the CDR3 is 15 residues. Germline V gene data show CDR1 as LGHNA and CDR2 as YSLEER. CDR3 sequence: CASSQEGTDPYGYTF. Written as DNA, the CDR3 is TGCGCCAGCAGCCAAGAAGGGACAGATCCCTATGGCTACACCTTC.

The CDR3 loop is CASSFTAAYGYTF. The CDR3 DNA follows: TGCGCCAGCAGCTTTACAGCCGCCTATGGCTACACCTTC. The J gene is TRBJ1-2, the V gene TRBV5-1; D gene ambiguous. V was shortened by 2 bases and J by 4 bases, with 9 bases between the two germline ends. CDR3 length: 13 residues. In germline, CDR1 is SGHRS, CDR2 YFSETQ.